This T cell receptor (beta chain) emerged from a study of blood T cells in healthy people across ages. Regarding this clonotype: What it binds is not known. A much larger clone is a single base away; this may be a read error.

Whole-study results and caveats: Per-million-T-cell TCR beta diversity fell roughly linearly with age.

Combining a sample-barcoded 5' primer with a J-beta primer mix, a second PCR ran for 7 to 11 cycles. TCRdb ran MiXCR on the 5' RACE reads and lists one entry per CDR3 protein. Here the sample spans 600,000 to 850,000 distinct CDR3 sequences, roughly 45% being singletons. The CDR3 covers 13 residues. CDR1 is SQVTM, CDR2 ANQGSEA, per germline. The material sequenced was blood. The sequence came from a woman aged 60-75 years in good health. The chain couples TRBV29-1 to TRBJ2-3; TRBD1 agrees at 7 bases. The CDR3 DNA follows: TGCAGCCATCAGGACAGGAGAACAGATACGCCGTATTTT. It specifies CSHQDRRTDTPYF.